These 23 T cell receptor beta chains came from one sample sequenced in a study of radiation and T cells in renal cell carcinoma. Described time point: baseline pretreatment blood. Described treatment: 15 Gy SBRT to primary tumor, nephrectomy 4 weeks later. Measured with immunoSEQ multiplex PCR; TCRdb has only the in-frame clones, and not every one. The table records approximately 100,000 clones, around 88% of them present only once. The sample in question was blood, obtained from a patient whose treatment included radiotherapy and nephrectomy. The receptors come from a man aged 50 to 60 with renal cell carcinoma.

The chain has TRBV7-9 and TRBJ1-2; D gene ambiguous. Trimming cost V 1 base and J 8 bases, with 8 bases left between them. Per the germline V gene, CDR1 is SEHNR and CDR2 is FQNEAQ (reference sequence). This CDR3 is built from 12 residues. The CDR3: CASSLGAFGYTF. The CDR3 coding sequence is TGTGCCAGCAGCTTAGGGGCTTTCGGCTACACCTTC. Full variable domain (rest looked up from reference TRBV7-9 and TRBJ1-2): DTGVSQNPRHKITKRGQNVTFRCDPISEHNRLYWYRQTLGQGPEFLTYFQNEAQLEKSRLLSDRFSAERPKGSFSTLEIQRTEQGDSAMYLCASSLGAFGYTFGSGTRLTVV.

This clone was counted between two and nine times. The chain is built from TRBV11-2 and TRBJ1-2; D gene uncertain. V gave up 4 bases and J gave up 6 bases, with 12 bases separating them. Germline CDR1 is SGHAT and CDR2 is FQNNGV. CDR3 length: 13 residues. DNA of the CDR3: TGTGCCAGCAGCTCTTGGCCCCCCGATGGCTACACCTTC. Amino acid sequence: CASSSWPPDGYTF. Looking up the rest from reference TRBV11-2 and TRBJ1-2 gives the full variable domain: EAGVAQSPRYKIIEKRQSVAFWCNPISGHATLYWYQQILGQGPKLLIQFQNNGVVDDSQLPKDRFSAERLKGVDSTLKIQPAKLEDSAVYLCASSSWPPDGYTFGSGTRLTVV.

The V call is TRBV11-2, the J call TRBJ1-2; 8 bases align to TRBD1. Unmatched junction bases numbered 3, after V lost 0 bases and J lost 6 bases. The CDR3 length is 14 residues. The germline V gene encodes CDR1 SGHAT and CDR2 FQNNGV. The DNA of the CDR3 is TGTGCCAGCAGCTTAGATTTGGACAGGGATGGCTACACCTTC. It yields the protein CASSLDLDRDGYTF.

This chain connects TRBV11-2 to TRBJ1-1; perhaps TRBD1 as D (6 bases). Deletions cut 0 bases from V and 4 bases from J, with 18 bases between. This CDR3 has 17 amino acids. Germline values: CDR1 SGHAT, CDR2 FQNNGV. CDR3: CASSLDRGGGFVTEAFF. In DNA form, the CDR3 reads TGTGCCAGCAGCTTAGATCGAGGTGGGGGCTTCGTCACTGAAGCTTTCTTT.

This clone was counted a single time. The V gene is TRBV19, the J gene TRBJ1-5; 7 bases align to TRBD1. CDR3 length: 15 residues. Losses at the gene ends were 5 bases for V and 0 bases for J; bases not matched to a gene: 4. Germline V lookup: CDR1 LNHDA, CDR2 SQIVND (reference sequence). This CDR3 reads CASSVGQPSNQPQHF. DNA of the CDR3: TGTGCCAGTAGTGTGGGACAGCCTAGCAATCAGCCCCAGCATTTT.

CDR3 protein: CASSLGLAGGYEQYF. The CDR3, as DNA: TGTGCCAGCAGCTTGGGTCTAGCGGGAGGCTACGAGCAGTACTTC. V gene TRBV5-4 combines with J gene TRBJ2-7; the match to TRBD2 covers 11 bases. The CDR3 loop spans 15 amino acids. V trimming: 0 bases; J trimming: 3 bases; junction bases outside the gene matches: 2. Germline loops: CDR1 SGHNT, CDR2 YYREEE (reference sequence).

The chain is built from TRBV19 and TRBJ2-5; unclear D gene. The V end was cut by 3 bases, the J end by 5 bases, with 10 bases between. From germline, CDR1 is LNHDA and CDR2 SQIVND (reference sequence). CDR3 size: 13 residues. The CDR3 DNA is TGTGCCAGTAGTATCCCCCAGAGGGAGACCCAGTACTTC. This translates into CASSIPQRETQYF. Complete variable domain (other parts from reference TRBV19 and TRBJ2-5): DGGITQSPKYLFRKEGQNVTLSCEQNLNHDAMYWYRQDPGQGLRLIYYSQIVNDFQKGDIAEGYSVSREKKESFPLTVTSAQKNPTAFYLCASSIPQRETQYFGPGTRLLVL.

The chain employs TRBV5-1 and TRBJ1-1; no clear D. This CDR3 has 14 amino acids. V lost 7 bases and J lost 0, with 13 bases in between. CDR1 is SGHRS, CDR2 YFSETQ, per germline. The CDR3 loop reads CASQEGPLNTEAFF. In DNA form, the CDR3 reads TGCGCCAGCCAGGAAGGACCGTTGAACACTGAAGCTTTCTTT.

The V gene is TRBV27, the J gene TRBJ2-1; maybe TRBD2 (6 bases). The ends were cut back, 5 bases at V and 6 bases at J, with 17 bases in the middle. The CDR3 is made up of 15 amino acids. The germline V gene has CDR1 MNHEY and CDR2 SMNVEV (reference sequence). The CDR3 region has the DNA TGTGCCAGCAGTCCCGGGGGTTTCGGGCCCAATGAGCAGTTCTTC. Protein: CASSPGGFGPNEQFF.

The chain is built from TRBV9 and TRBJ1-2, with 11 bases identical to TRBD1. V lost 0 bases to trimming and J lost 8 bases; unmatched junction nucleotides: 9. CDR1 SGDLS and CDR2 YYNGEE come from the germline V gene. The CDR3 totals 16 residues. Here the CDR3 DNA reads TGTGCCAGCAGCGTAGCTTCAGGGACAGGGGGTCGAGGCTACACCTTC. Translated: CASSVASGTGGRGYTF.

The rearrangement uses TRBV9 and TRBJ2-7; D perhaps matches TRBD1 (7 bases). The CDR3 spans 14 residues. Germline assignment: CDR1 SGDLS and CDR2 YYNGEE. Trimming stripped 3 bases from V and 3 bases from J, with 13 bases between. DNA for the CDR3: TGTGCCAGCAGCGCCAGGGGGAGGCACTACGAGCAGTACTTC. Protein: CASSARGRHYEQYF. Supplemented by reference TRBV9 and TRBJ2-7, the full variable domain reads DSGVTQTPKHLITATGQRVTLRCSPRSGDLSVYWYQQSLDQGLQFLIQYYNGEERAKGNILERFSAQQFPDLHSELNLSSLELGDSALYFCASSARGRHYEQYFGPGTRLTVT.

V is TRBV6-5 and J is TRBJ1-5, with TRBD1 identical over 7 bases. This CDR3 has 15 residues. From germline, CDR1 is MNHEY and CDR2 SVGAGI. The ends lost 6 bases at V and 0 bases at J; junction bases unmatched: 5. This CDR3 reads CASSRDSFSNQPQHF. The CDR3 nucleotides are TGTGCCAGCAGCCGGGACAGTTTTAGCAATCAGCCCCAGCATTTT.

The V call is TRBV6-4, the J call TRBJ2-3; D remains unclear. Between the trimmed V and J ends, which lost 6 bases and 1 base, there was a span of 8 bases. Germline assignment: CDR1 MRHNA and CDR2 SNTAGT. This CDR3 is 13 amino acids long. CDR3 nucleotide sequence: TGTGCCAGCAGGCAAAGGGGCACAGATACGCAGTATTTT. It is translated as CASRQRGTDTQYF.

The chain employs TRBV4-1 and TRBJ2-3; 11 nucleotides align to TRBD2. CDR1 is MGHRA and CDR2 is YSYEKL in the germline V gene. CDR3 length: 19 amino acids. V lost 4 bases, J lost 6 bases, and 18 bases stayed unmatched. The CDR3 sequence is CASSRAPGLADPRWDTQYF. The CDR3 nucleotides are TGCGCCAGCAGCCGGGCCCCGGGACTAGCGGACCCCCGTTGGGATACGCAGTATTTT.

This chain connects TRBV2 to TRBJ2-2; D is unclear. CDR3 length equals 16 residues. In germline, CDR1 is SNHLY, CDR2 FYNNEI. V dropped 2 bases and J dropped 0 bases, with 10 bases sitting between them. DNA for the CDR3: TGTGCCAGCAGTGAATCTAGTTTGTCGAACACCGGGGAGCTGTTTTTT. Protein product: CASSESSLSNTGELFF.

The chain is built from TRBV18 and TRBJ1-2; D call uncertain. Deletions cut 0 bases from V and 8 bases from J, with 19 bases between. CDR3 length equals 16 residues. Per germline, CDR1 KGHSH and CDR2 LQKENI. The CDR3: CASSPPSGRSTGGYTF. The CDR3 DNA reads TGTGCCAGCTCACCACCTTCAGGAAGAAGCACCGGGGGCTACACCTTC.

V gene TRBV12-5 combines with J gene TRBJ2-5; the D gene could be TRBD1 or TRBD2 (8 bases each). There are 18 residues in the CDR3. Germline CDR1 LGHNT, CDR2 FRNRAP. Trimming stripped 7 bases from V and 4 bases from J, with 28 bases between. CDR3 amino acids: CASDGGGGQGPTLETQYF. CDR3 nucleotide sequence: TGTGCTAGTGACGGGGGGGGCGGACAGGGCCCTACCCTAGAGACCCAGTACTTC. Variable domain in full (rest from reference TRBV12-5 and TRBJ2-5): DARVTQTPRHKVTEMGQEVTMRCQPILGHNTVFWYRQTMMQGLELLAYFRNRAPLDDSGMPKDRFSAEMPDATLATLKIQPSEPRDSAVYFCASDGGGGQGPTLETQYFGPGTRLLVL.

The chain combines TRBV30 with TRBJ1-2; TRBD1 matches at 7 bases. The germline V gene encodes CDR1 GTSNPN and CDR2 SVGIG (reference sequence). V trimming: 0 bases; J trimming: 4 bases; junction bases outside the gene matches: 2. This CDR3 is built from 13 residues. The CDR3 DNA sequence: TGTGCCTGGAGTGTAGGGGACAGCTATGGCTACACCTTC. It codes for CAWSVGDSYGYTF.

J is TRBJ1-3 and V is TRBV9, with no clear D. There are 15 residues in the CDR3. Deletions cut 0 bases from V and 0 bases from J, with 7 bases between. CDR1 is SGDLS, CDR2 YYNGEE, per germline. CDR3 loop: CASSVGDTSGNTIYF. In nucleotides, the CDR3 is TGTGCCAGCAGCGTAGGTGACACCTCTGGAAACACCATATATTTT. The full variable domain, its missing parts supplied by reference TRBV9 and TRBJ1-3, is DSGVTQTPKHLITATGQRVTLRCSPRSGDLSVYWYQQSLDQGLQFLIQYYNGEERAKGNILERFSAQQFPDLHSELNLSSLELGDSALYFCASSVGDTSGNTIYFGEGSWLTVV.

This sequence joins TRBV19 and TRBJ1-2, with 7 bases fitting TRBD1. The CDR3 contains 14 residues. Unmatched junction bases numbered 6, after V lost 4 bases and J lost 4 bases. The germline CDR1 and CDR2 sequences are LNHDA and SQIVND (reference sequence). The CDR3 DNA follows: TGTGCCAGTAGTACCCCGGGACAGATCTATGGCTACACCTTC. This sequence encodes CASSTPGQIYGYTF.

This chain uses TRBV19 with TRBJ1-3; 8 bases line up with TRBD1. Germline CDR1 LNHDA, CDR2 SQIVND (reference sequence). The J segment lost 0 bases and the V segment lost 6 bases, leaving 4 bases of the junction unmatched. CDR3 length equals 15 residues. The DNA for the CDR3 is TGTGCCAGTAGGGGACAGGAAAACTCTGGAAACACCATATATTTT. Amino acid sequence: CASRGQENSGNTIYF. The whole variable domain, remainder taken from reference TRBV19 and TRBJ1-3, is DGGITQSPKYLFRKEGQNVTLSCEQNLNHDAMYWYRQDPGQGLRLIYYSQIVNDFQKGDIAEGYSVSREKKESFPLTVTSAQKNPTAFYLCASRGQENSGNTIYFGEGSWLTVV.

The chain recombines TRBV9 with TRBJ1-2; a possible D gene is TRBD1 (5 bases). The germline V and J ends were trimmed by 5 bases and 3 bases, with 11 bases remaining between them. This CDR3 is built from 13 residues. Germline CDR1 and CDR2: SGDLS and YYNGEE. In DNA, the CDR3 is TGTGCCAGCAGTGGGGACGTTGACTATGGCTACACCTTC. Protein product: CASSGDVDYGYTF.

V gene TRBV7-6 combines with J gene TRBJ2-6, with D hard to call. There are 15 residues in the CDR3. V lost 5 bases to trimming and J lost 1 base, with 9 bases between them. Germline CDR1 reads SGHVS; CDR2 reads FNYEAQ. In DNA, the CDR3 is TGTGCCAGCAGCCGGACGGATTCTGGGGCCAACGTCCTGACTTTC. Translated: CASSRTDSGANVLTF.